This T cell receptor beta chain was retrieved from a study of metastatic and nonmetastatic thyroid tumors. Turning to the study itself: Comparative analysis of repertoires was undertaken across blood and tumor or nodule tissue obtained from malignant and benign thyroid patients. Points from the study as a whole: In both blood and tumor samples, TCR beta diversity was reported significantly higher for malignant than benign nodules.

In the original workflow: The distant-metastasis classifier for papillary thyroid cancer was built from CDR3 differences across clinicopathological groups. Using MiXCR, TCRdb re-called clones from the PCR reads. The V and J calls here are based on TCRdb, not the publication. This sample has 25,000 to 40,000 clones, with 6% to 9.5% found just once. The CDR3 extends over 14 amino acids. Trimming took 2 bases from V and 9 from J, leaving 14 bases between them. Germline-derived CDR1 and CDR2 are GTSNPN and SVGIG (reference sequence). Nobody among the patients had been given any treatment before thyroid surgery. Ten or more counts support this clone. What it recognizes is unknown.

Sequenced input: blood. The clonotype was recovered from a female donor with papillary thyroid cancer or a benign thyroid nodule (not recorded which). Some clones in this sample may be carry-over from other donors' samples. The rearrangement links TRBV30 to TRBJ1-6, with TRBD1 as a possible D gene (5 bases). The CDR3 DNA follows: TGTGCCTGGAGTCCCTTCGGGGCTGTTTCACCCCTCCACTTT. This codes for CAWSPFGAVSPLHF.